The rows below give T cell receptor beta chains drawn from one sample of a study of beta chain features in type 1 diabetes. Profiled with immunoSEQ multiplex PCR; TCRdb holds only in-frame clones, not every one. The table has about 340,000 clones, roughly 13% seen once. The sequencing sample was made of naive CD4+ T cells from blood. The receptors originated from a woman aged 18-29 years with type 1 diabetes. Each CDR3 is given with its conserved first and last residue. D genes are given only for firm matches. The size entry is marked missing in some rows and otherwise reads once, few, many or a size class.

V gene	D gene	clone size	J gene	CDR3 protein	CDR3 DNA
TRBV28	.	.	TRBJ2-3	CASSVYVTQYF	TGTGCCAGCAGTGTCTACGTTACGCAGTATTTT
TRBV2	TRBD2	few	TRBJ2-2	CASSGGLAGEVGELFF	TGTGCCAGCAGTGGGGGACTAGCGGGAGAAGTCGGGGAGCTGTTTTTT
TRBV14	TRBD2	.	TRBJ2-1	CASRPAGGSDEYNEQFF	TGTGCCAGCAGGCCCGCCGGGGGGAGCGACGAATACAATGAGCAGTTCTTC
TRBV4-1	TRBD2	few	TRBJ2-5	CASSQSSGSFETQYF	TGCGCCAGCAGCCAATCTAGCGGGAGTTTCGAGACCCAGTACTTC
TRBV25-1	.	.	TRBJ1-2	CASSSNYGYTF	TGTGCCAGCAGTTCAAACTATGGCTACACCTTC
TRBV12-5	.	.	TRBJ2-3	CASGRNRGLIRTDTQYF	TGTGCTAGTGGTCGAAACAGGGGACTCATCCGCACAGATACGCAGTATTTT
TRBV15	TRBD2	few	TRBJ2-5	CATRWQAGVETQYF	TGTGCCACCCGATGGCAAGCGGGAGTGGAGACCCAGTACTTC
TRBV5-4	.	.	TRBJ2-7	CASSFLQGNEQYF	TGTGCCAGCAGCTTTCTCCAGGGCAACGAGCAGTACTTC
TRBV5-1	.	.	TRBJ1-2	CASSPTVTLIYGYTF	TGCGCCAGCAGCCCGACAGTTACCCTCATCTATGGCTACACCTTC
TRBV7-2	.	.	TRBJ2-7	CASRAGGSSYEQYF	TGTGCCAGCAGAGCCGGGGGATCCTCCTACGAGCAGTACTTC
TRBV29-1	TRBD1	.	TRBJ1-1	CSVQGAVGDTEAFF	TGCAGCGTTCAGGGGGCGGTGGGAGACACTGAAGCTTTCTTT
TRBV11-2	.	.	TRBJ2-2	CASSETYNGELFF	TGTGCCAGCAGCGAGACTTACAACGGGGAGCTGTTTTTT
TRBV28	TRBD1	.	TRBJ2-2	CASSLDRGLLTGELFF	TGTGCCAGCAGTTTAGACAGGGGGCTGCTCACCGGGGAGCTGTTTTTT
TRBV27	TRBD2	few	TRBJ2-7	CASSLRTSGLLPYEQYF	TGTGCCAGCAGTTTGAGGACTAGCGGGTTACTACCCTACGAGCAGTACTTC
TRBV5-4	TRBD2	.	TRBJ2-1	CASSLTIAGDFEQFF	TGTGCCAGCAGCCTCACTATTGCGGGAGACTTTGAGCAGTTCTTC
TRBV5-1	.	.	TRBJ2-3	CASSTGSGLTDTQYF	TGCGCCAGCAGCACCGGTAGCGGCCTCACAGATACGCAGTATTTT